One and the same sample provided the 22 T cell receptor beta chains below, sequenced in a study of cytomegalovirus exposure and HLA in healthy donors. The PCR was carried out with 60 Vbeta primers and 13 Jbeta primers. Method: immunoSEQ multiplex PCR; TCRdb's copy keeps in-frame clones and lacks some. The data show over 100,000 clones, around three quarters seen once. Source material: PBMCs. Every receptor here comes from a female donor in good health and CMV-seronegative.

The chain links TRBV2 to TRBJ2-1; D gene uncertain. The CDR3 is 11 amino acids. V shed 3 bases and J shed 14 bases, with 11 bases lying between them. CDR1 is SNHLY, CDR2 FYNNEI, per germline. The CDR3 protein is CASSESVKKFF. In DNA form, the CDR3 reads TGTGCCAGCAGTGAGTCGGTGAAAAAGTTCTTC.

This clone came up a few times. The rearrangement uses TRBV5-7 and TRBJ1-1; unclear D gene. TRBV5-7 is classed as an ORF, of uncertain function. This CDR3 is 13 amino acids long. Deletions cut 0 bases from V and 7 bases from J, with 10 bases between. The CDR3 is CASSLARLGEAFF. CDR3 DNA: TGTGCCAGCAGCTTGGCCAGGTTAGGTGAAGCTTTCTTT.

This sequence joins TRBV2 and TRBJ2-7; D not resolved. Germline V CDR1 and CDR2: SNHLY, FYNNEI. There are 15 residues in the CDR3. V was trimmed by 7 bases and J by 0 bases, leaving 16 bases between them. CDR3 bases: TGTGCCAGCACCGTGGGCCTTCAGAGCTCCTACGAGCAGTACTTC. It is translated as CASTVGLQSSYEQYF.

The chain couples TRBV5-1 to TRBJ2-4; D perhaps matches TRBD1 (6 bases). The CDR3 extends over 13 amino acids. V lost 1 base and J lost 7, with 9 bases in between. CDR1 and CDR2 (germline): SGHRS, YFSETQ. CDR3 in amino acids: CASSLTGNNIQYF. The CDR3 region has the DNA TGCGCCAGCAGCTTGACAGGGAATAACATTCAGTACTTC.

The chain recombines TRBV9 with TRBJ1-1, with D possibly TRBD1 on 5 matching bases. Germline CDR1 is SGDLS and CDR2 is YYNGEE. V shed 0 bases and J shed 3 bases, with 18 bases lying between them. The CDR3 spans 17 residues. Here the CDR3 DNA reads TGTGCCAGCAGCGTAGGTCTAAGGGGAAGGGAAGACACTGAAGCTTTCTTT. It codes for CASSVGLRGREDTEAFF.

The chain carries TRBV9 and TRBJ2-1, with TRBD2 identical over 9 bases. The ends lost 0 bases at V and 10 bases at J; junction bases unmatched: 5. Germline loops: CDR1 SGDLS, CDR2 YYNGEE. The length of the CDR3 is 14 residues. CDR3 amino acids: CASSVDRLAGEQFF. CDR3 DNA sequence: TGTGCCAGCAGCGTAGATCGTCTAGCGGGAGAGCAGTTCTTC. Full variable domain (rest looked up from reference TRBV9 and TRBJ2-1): DSGVTQTPKHLITATGQRVTLRCSPRSGDLSVYWYQQSLDQGLQFLIQYYNGEERAKGNILERFSAQQFPDLHSELNLSSLELGDSALYFCASSVDRLAGEQFFGPGTRLTVL.

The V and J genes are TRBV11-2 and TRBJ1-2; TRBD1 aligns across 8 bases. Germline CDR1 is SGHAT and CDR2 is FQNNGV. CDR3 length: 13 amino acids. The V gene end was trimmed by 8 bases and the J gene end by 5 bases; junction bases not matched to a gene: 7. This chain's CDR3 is CASRPGGLYGYTF. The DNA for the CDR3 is TGTGCCAGCCGACCAGGGGGCCTTTATGGCTACACCTTC.

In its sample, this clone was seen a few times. The CDR3 loop reads CASSQDETGEQTEAFF. The CDR3 nucleotides read TGCGCCAGCAGCCAAGACGAGACAGGGGAACAGACTGAAGCTTTCTTT. The gene calls are TRBV4-1 and TRBJ1-1; 8 bases line up with TRBD1. CDR3 size: 16 residues. CDR1 and CDR2 from the germline V gene are MGHRA and YSYEKL. Unmatched junction bases numbered 8, after V lost 0 bases and J lost 5 bases.

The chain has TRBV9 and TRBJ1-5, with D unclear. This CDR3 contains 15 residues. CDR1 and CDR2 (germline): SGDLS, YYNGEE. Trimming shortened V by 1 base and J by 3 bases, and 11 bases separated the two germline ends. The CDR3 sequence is CASSVSGSVNQPQHF. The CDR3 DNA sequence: TGTGCCAGCAGCGTAAGCGGGTCTGTCAATCAGCCCCAGCATTTT. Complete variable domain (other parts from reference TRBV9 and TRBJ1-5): DSGVTQTPKHLITATGQRVTLRCSPRSGDLSVYWYQQSLDQGLQFLIQYYNGEERAKGNILERFSAQQFPDLHSELNLSSLELGDSALYFCASSVSGSVNQPQHFGDGTRLSIL.

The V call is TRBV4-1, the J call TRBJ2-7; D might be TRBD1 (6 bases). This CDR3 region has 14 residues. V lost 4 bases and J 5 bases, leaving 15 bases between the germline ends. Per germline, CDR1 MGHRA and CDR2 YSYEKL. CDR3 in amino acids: CASSPDPRGNEQYF. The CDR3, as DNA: TGCGCCAGCAGCCCAGATCCCAGGGGAAACGAGCAGTACTTC.

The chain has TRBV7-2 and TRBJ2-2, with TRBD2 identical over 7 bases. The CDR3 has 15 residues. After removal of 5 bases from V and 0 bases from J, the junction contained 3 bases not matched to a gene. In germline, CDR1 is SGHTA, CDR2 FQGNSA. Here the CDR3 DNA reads TGTGCCAGCAGCGGGGGGGGGACGAACACCGGGGAGCTGTTTTTT. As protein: CASSGGGTNTGELFF.

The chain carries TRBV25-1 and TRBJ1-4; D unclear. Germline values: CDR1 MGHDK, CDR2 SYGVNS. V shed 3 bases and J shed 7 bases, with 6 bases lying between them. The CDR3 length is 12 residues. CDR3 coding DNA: TGTGCCAGCAGTGATGACTTTGAAAAACTGTTTTTT. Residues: CASSDDFEKLFF.

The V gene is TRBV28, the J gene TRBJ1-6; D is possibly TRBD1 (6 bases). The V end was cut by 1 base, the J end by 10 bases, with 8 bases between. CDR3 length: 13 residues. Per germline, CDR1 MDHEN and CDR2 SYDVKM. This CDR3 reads CASSLFTGSPLHF. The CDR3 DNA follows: TGTGCCAGCAGTTTATTTACAGGGTCACCCCTCCACTTT.

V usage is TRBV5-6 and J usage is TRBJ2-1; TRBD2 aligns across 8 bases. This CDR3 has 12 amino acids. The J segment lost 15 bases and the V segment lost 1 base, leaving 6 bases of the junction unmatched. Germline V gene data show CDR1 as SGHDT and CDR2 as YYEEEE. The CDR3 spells CASSLIGRARFF. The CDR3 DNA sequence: TGTGCCAGCAGCTTGATCGGGAGGGCTCGGTTCTTC.

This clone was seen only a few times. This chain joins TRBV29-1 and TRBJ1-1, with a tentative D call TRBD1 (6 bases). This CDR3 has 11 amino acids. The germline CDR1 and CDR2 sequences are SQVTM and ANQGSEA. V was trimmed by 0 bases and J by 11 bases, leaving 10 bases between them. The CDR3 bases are TGCAGCGTTGAAGAGGGGGCTGGGGCTTTCTTT. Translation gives CSVEEGAGAFF.

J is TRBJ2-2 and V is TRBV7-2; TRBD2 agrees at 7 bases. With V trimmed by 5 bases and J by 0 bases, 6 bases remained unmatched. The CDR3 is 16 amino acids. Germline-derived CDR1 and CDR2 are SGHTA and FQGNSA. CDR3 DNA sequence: TGTGCCAGCAGCCCCACCGGGACTACGAACACCGGGGAGCTGTTTTTT. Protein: CASSPTGTTNTGELFF. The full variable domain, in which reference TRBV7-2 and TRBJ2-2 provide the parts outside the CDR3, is GAGVSQSPSNKVTEKGKDVELRCDPISGHTALYWYRQSLGQGLEFLIYFQGNSAPDKSGLPSDRFSAERTGGSVSTLTIQRTQQEDSAVYLCASSPTGTTNTGELFFGEGSRLTVL.

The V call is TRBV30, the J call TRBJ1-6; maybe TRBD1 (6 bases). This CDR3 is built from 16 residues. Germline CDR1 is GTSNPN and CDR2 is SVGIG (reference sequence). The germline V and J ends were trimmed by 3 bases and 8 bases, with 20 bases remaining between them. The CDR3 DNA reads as TGTGCCTGGAGACAGGGACAACGGATCACGGATTCACCCCTCCACTTT. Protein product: CAWRQGQRITDSPLHF.

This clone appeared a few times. The CDR3 region is CASGIGVSYEQYF. In nucleotides, the CDR3 is TGTGCCAGCGGAATAGGGGTCTCCTACGAGCAGTACTTC. V and J are TRBV6-5 and TRBJ2-7; tentative D call: TRBD1 (5 bases). The germline CDR1 and CDR2 sequences are MNHEY and SVGAGI. This CDR3 contains 13 residues. V lost 8 bases, J lost 0 bases, and 11 bases lay in between.

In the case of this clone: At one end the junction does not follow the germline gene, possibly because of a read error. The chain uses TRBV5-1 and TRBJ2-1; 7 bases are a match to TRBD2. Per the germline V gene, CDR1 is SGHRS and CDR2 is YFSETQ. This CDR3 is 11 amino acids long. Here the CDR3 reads CASSRGESSVF. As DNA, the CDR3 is TGCGCCAGCAGCCGGGGGGAGTCTAGCGTCTTC.

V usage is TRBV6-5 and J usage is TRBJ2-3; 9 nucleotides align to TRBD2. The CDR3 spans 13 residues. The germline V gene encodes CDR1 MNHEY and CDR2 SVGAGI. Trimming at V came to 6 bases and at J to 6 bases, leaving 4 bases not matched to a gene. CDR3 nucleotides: TGTGCCAGCAGAGGCGGGGGGGCGGATACGCAGTATTTT. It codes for CASRGGGADTQYF.

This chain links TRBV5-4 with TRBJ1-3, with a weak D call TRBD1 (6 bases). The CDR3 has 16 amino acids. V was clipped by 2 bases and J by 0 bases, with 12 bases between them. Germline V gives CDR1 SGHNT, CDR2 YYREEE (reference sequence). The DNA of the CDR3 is TGTGCCAGCAGCTTCGGTACAGGGAGCTCTGGAAACACCATATATTTT. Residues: CASSFGTGSSGNTIYF.

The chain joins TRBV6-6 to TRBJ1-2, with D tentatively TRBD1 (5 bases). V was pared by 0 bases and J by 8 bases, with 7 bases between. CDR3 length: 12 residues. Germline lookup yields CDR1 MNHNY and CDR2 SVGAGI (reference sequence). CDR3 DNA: TGTGCCAGCAGTTACTCGGGGGGAGGCTACACCTTC. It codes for CASSYSGGGYTF.